This T cell receptor (beta chain) was obtained from a study of cytomegalovirus exposure and HLA in healthy donors. As regards this clone: Its antigen is not identified.

Some clones are missing from TCRdb's copy, which holds only in-frame ones; the method was immunoSEQ multiplex PCR. The repertoire holds 200,000 to 250,000 clones, roughly 88% seen once, with around 15% in the top ten. Study results and limitations: The authors enumerated around 150 TCR beta chains as linked to cytomegalovirus.

The receptor was isolated from a woman in her twenties or thirties in good health and CMV-seropositive. Sequenced sample: PBMCs.

CDR3 bases: TGTGCCTGGAGTCCACTTCTAGCCAATGAGCAGTTCTTC. This sequence encodes CAWSPLLANEQFF. This chain joins TRBV30 and TRBJ2-1; tentative D call: TRBD2 (5 bases). Trimming took 2 bases from V and 6 from J, leaving 11 bases between them. CDR1 and CDR2 from the germline V gene are GTSNPN and SVGIG (reference sequence). This CDR3 is 13 amino acids long.